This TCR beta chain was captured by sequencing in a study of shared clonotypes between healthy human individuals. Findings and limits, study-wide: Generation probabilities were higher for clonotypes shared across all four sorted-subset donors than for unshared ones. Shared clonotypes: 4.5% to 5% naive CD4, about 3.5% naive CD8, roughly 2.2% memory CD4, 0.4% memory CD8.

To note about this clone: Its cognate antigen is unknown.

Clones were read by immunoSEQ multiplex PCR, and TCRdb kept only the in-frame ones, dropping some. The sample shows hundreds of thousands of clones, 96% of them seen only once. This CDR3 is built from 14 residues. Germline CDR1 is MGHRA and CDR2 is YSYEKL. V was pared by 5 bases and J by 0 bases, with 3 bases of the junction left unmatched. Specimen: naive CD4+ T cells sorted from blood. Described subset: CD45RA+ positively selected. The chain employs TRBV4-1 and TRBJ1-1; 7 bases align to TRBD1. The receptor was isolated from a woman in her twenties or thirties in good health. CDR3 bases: TGCGCCAGCAGCGCGAGGGGGCTGAACACTGAAGCTTTCTTT. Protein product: CASSARGLNTEAFF.